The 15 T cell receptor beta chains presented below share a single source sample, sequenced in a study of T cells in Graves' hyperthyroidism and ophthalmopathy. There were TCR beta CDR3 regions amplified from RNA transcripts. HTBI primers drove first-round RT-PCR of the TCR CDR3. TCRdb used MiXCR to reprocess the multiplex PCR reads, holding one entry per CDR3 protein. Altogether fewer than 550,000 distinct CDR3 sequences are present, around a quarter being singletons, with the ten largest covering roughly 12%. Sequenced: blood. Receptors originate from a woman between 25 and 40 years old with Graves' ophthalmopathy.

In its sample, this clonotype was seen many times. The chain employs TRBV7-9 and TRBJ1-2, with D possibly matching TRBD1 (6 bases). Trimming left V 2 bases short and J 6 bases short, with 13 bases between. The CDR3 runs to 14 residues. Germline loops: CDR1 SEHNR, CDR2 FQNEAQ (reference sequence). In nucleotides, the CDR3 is TGTGCCAGCAGCTTATTTCAGGGGATGAATGGCTACACCTTC. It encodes CASSLFQGMNGYTF.

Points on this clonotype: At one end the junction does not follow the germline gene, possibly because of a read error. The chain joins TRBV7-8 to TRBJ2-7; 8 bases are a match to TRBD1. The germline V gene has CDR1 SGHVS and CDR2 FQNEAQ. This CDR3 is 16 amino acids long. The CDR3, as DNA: TGTGCCAGCAGCCCCCCTAGGGACAGGTTAGCCTACAAGCAGTACTTC. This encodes CASSPPRDRLAYKQYF.

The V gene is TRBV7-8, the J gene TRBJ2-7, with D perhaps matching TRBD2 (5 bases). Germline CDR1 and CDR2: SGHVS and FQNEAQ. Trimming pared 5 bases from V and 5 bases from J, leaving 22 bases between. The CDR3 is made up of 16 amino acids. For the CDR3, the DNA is TGTGCCAGCAGCGCCTCGTACGAGGGATCTAGGCACGAGCAGTACTTC. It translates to CASSASYEGSRHEQYF.

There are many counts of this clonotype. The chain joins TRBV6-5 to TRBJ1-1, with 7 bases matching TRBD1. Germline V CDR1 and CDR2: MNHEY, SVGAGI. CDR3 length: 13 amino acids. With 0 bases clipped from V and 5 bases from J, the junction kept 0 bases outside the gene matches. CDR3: CASSYSRGTEAFF. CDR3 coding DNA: TGTGCCAGCAGTTACTCCAGGGGGACTGAAGCTTTCTTT.

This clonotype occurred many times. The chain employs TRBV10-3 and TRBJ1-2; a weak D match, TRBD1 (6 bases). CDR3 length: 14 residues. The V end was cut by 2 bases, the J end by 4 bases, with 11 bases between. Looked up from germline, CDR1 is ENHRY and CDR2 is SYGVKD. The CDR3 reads CAISEDRDTYGYTF. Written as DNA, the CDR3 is TGTGCCATCAGTGAGGATCGGGACACCTATGGCTACACCTTC.

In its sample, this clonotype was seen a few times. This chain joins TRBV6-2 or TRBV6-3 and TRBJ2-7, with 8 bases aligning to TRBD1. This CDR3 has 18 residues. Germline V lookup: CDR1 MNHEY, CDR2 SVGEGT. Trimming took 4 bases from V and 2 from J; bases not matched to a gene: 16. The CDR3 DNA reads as TGTGCCAGCAGTTCTCTACTGAAAACAGGGGGTCGCGCCTACGAGCAGTACTTC. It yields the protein CASSSLLKTGGRAYEQYF.

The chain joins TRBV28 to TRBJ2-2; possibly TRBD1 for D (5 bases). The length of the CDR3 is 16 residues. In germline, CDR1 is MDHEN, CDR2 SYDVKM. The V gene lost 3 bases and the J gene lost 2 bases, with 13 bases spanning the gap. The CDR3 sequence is CASSFLWTSNTGELFF. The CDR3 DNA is TGTGCCAGCAGTTTCCTATGGACAAGTAACACCGGGGAGCTGTTTTTT.

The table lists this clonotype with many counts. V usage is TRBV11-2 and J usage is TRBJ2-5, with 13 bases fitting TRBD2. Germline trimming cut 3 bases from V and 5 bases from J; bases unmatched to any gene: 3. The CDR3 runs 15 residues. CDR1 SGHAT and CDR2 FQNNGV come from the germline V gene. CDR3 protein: CASSFGTSGVETQYF. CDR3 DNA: TGTGCCAGCAGCTTCGGGACTAGCGGGGTGGAGACCCAGTACTTC.

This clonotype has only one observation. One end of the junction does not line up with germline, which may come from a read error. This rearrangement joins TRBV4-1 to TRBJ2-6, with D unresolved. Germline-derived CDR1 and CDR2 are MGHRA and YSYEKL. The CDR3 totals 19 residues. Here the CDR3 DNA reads TGCTCCAGCAGCCAAGATCTTGAATTGTGGGGTTCTGGGGCCAACGTCCTGACTTTC. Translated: CSSSQDLELWGSGANVLTF.

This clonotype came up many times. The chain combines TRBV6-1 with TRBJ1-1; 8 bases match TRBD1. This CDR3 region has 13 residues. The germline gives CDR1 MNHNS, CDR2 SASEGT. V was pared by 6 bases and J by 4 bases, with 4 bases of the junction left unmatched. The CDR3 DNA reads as TGTGCCAGCAGCCGCACAGGGGGCACTGAAGCTTTCTTT. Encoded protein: CASSRTGGTEAFF.

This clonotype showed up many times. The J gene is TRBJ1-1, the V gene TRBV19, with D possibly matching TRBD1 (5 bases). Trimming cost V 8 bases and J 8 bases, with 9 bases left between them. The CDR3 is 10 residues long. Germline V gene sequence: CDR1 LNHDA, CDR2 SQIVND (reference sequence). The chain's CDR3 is CASGHFEAFF. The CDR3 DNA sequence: TGTGCCAGTGGACACTTCGAAGCTTTCTTT. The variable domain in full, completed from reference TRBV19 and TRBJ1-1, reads DGGITQSPKYLFRKEGQNVTLSCEQNLNHDAMYWYRQDPGQGLRLIYYSQIVNDFQKGDIAEGYSVSREKKESFPLTVTSAQKNPTAFYLCASGHFEAFFGQGTRLTVV.

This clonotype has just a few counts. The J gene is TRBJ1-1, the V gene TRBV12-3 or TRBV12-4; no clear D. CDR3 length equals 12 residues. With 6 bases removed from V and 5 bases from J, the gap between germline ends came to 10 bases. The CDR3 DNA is TGTGCCAGCAGCACGCTAAGGACTGAAGCTTTCTTT. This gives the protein CASSTLRTEAFF.

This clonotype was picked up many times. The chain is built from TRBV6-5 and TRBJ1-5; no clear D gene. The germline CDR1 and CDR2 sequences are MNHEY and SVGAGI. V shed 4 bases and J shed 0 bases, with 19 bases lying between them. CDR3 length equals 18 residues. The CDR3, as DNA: TGTGCCAGCAGTTCCCCATGGTGGAGTCCCTATAGCAATCAGCCCCAGCATTTT. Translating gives CASSSPWWSPYSNQPQHF.

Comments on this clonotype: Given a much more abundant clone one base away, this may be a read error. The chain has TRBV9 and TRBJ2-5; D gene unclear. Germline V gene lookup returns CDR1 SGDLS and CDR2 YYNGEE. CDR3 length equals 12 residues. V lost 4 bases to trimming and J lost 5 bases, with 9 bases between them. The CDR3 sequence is CASSHPRETQYF. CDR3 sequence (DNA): TGTGCCAGCAGCCATCCCCGGGAGACCCAGTACTTC. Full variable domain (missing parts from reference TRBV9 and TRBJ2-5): DSGVTQTPKHLITATGQRVTLRCSPRSGDLSVYWYQQSLDQGLQFLIQYYNGEERAKGNILERFSAQQFPDLHSELNLSSLELGDSALYFCASSHPRETQYFGPGTRLLVL.

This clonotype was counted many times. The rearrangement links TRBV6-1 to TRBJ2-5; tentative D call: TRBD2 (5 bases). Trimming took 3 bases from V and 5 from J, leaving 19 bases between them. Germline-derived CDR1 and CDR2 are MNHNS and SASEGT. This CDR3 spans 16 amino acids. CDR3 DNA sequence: TGTGCCAGCAGTGACCTCCCCGGGATGGTGGTGGAGACCCAGTACTTC. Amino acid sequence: CASSDLPGMVVETQYF.